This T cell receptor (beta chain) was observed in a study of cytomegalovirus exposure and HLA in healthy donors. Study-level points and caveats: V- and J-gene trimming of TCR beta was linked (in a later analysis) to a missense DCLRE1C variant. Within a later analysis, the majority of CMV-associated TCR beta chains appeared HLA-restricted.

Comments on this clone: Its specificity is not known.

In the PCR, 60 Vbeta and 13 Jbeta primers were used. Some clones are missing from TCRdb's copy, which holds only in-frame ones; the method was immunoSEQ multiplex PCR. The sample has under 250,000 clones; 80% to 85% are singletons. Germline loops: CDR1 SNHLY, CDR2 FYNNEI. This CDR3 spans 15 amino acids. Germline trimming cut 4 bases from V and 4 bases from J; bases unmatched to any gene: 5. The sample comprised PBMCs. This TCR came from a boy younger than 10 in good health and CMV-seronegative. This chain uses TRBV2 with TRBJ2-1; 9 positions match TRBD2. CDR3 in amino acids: CASSGVAGEYNEQFF. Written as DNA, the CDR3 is TGTGCCAGCAGTGGAGTAGCGGGAGAGTACAATGAGCAGTTCTTC.